Following are 20 T cell receptor beta chains from one sample sequenced in a study of T cell changes during pregnancy in multiple sclerosis. Repertoires were generated with immunoSEQ multiplex PCR, while TCRdb's copy carries only in-frame clones and drops some. Of over 70,000 clones detected, around 93% appear once; the ten largest clones hold about 2%. Sequencing was performed on peripheral blood, taken in the third trimester of pregnancy. The receptors originated from a female donor with multiple sclerosis, enrolled in a pregnancy study.

The genes are TRBV15 and TRBJ2-5; no reliable D call. V was pared by 3 bases and J by 5 bases, with 16 bases between. The CDR3 sequence is 15 residues long. CDR1 and CDR2 from the germline V gene are LNHNV and YYDKDF (reference sequence). CDR3 DNA sequence: TGTGCCACCAGCAGGGGTACTACCTCGTGGGAGACCCAGTACTTC. The encoded protein is CATSRGTTSWETQYF.

This chain links TRBV6-6 with TRBJ2-7; unclear D gene. The ends were cut back, 7 bases at V and 5 bases at J, with 21 bases in the middle. The CDR3 has 15 residues. Germline V CDR1 and CDR2: MNHNY, SVGAGI (reference sequence). The CDR3 DNA follows: TGTGCCAGCACTACCATGTCTGGTGTCCTCGACGAGCAGTACTTC. This sequence encodes CASTTMSGVLDEQYF.

The gene calls are TRBV5-1 and TRBJ2-1; maybe TRBD1 (5 bases). Germline V lookup: CDR1 SGHRS, CDR2 YFSETQ. Deletions cut 0 bases from V and 5 bases from J, with 12 bases between. The CDR3 contains 15 residues. The CDR3 region is CASSLAGKVNNEQFF. The CDR3 bases are TGCGCCAGCAGCTTGGCAGGGAAGGTAAACAATGAGCAGTTCTTC.

The chain recombines TRBV2 with TRBJ1-2; D not certain. The CDR3 totals 12 residues. Deletions cut 7 bases from V and 4 bases from J, with 10 bases between. CDR1 is SNHLY, CDR2 FYNNEI, per germline. This chain's CDR3 is CASNTEPYGYTF. The CDR3 region has the DNA TGTGCCAGCAATACAGAGCCCTATGGCTACACCTTC.

This clone was seen a handful of times. This chain connects TRBV27 to TRBJ2-2, with D hard to call. The CDR3 length is 14 residues. V gave up 2 bases and J gave up 7 bases, with 11 bases separating them. The germline V gene has CDR1 MNHEY and CDR2 SMNVEV (reference sequence). CDR3 protein: CASSLRDMHGELFF. As DNA, the CDR3 is TGTGCCAGCAGTTTAAGAGACATGCACGGGGAGCTGTTTTTT.

Of note for this clone: A read error may produce the germline difference seen at one junction end. The chain has TRBV7-7 and TRBJ2-5; TRBD2 matches at 7 bases. This CDR3 region has 15 residues. CDR1 and CDR2 (germline): SSHAT, FNYEAQ (reference sequence). CDR3 sequence: CASSLGAGRAETQYF. The CDR3 DNA reads as TGTGCTAGCAGCTTAGGGGCAGGGAGGGCGGAGACCCAGTACTTC.

The chain employs TRBV7-9 and TRBJ2-3; 7 bases agree with TRBD1. Germline-derived CDR1 and CDR2 are SEHNR and FQNEAQ (reference sequence). J gave up 2 bases and V 5 bases, and 7 bases lay outside the gene matches. This CDR3 is 15 amino acids long. CDR3 region: CASSATGAFTDTQYF. The CDR3 DNA is TGTGCCAGCAGCGCCACAGGGGCCTTCACAGATACGCAGTATTTT.

This chain joins TRBV25-1 and TRBJ1-1; D not certain. The CDR3 runs 13 residues. The ends were cut back, 7 bases at V and 4 bases at J, with 13 bases in the middle. Germline-derived CDR1 and CDR2 are MGHDK and SYGVNS. The CDR3 DNA follows: TGTGCCAGCACCCCCGGAGCACTCACTGAAGCTTTCTTT. Amino acids: CASTPGALTEAFF.

The chain carries TRBV28 and TRBJ2-2; no firm D call. This CDR3 comprises 14 residues. V shed 4 bases and J shed 5 bases, with 11 bases lying between them. CDR1 is MDHEN, CDR2 SYDVKM, per germline. In DNA, the CDR3 is TGTGCCAGCAGTTCGCGTATCCGGACCGGGGAGCTGTTTTTT. Residues: CASSSRIRTGELFF.

V and J are TRBV16 and TRBJ2-4; a possible D gene is TRBD2 (6 bases). The CDR3 is made up of 17 amino acids. Germline-derived CDR1 and CDR2 are KGHSY and FQNENV. V gave up 5 bases and J gave up 0 bases, with 17 bases separating them. In DNA, the CDR3 is TGTGCCAGCAGCGGGGGGACGGCTAACCTAGCCAAAAACATTCAGTACTTC. This encodes CASSGGTANLAKNIQYF.

V and J are TRBV5-1 and TRBJ2-7; D might be TRBD1 (6 bases). Germline CDR1 SGHRS, CDR2 YFSETQ. Trimming left V 7 bases short and J 0 bases short, with 14 bases between. The CDR3 has 14 residues. DNA for the CDR3: TGCGCCAGCGAACAGGGACCCCACTCCTACGAGCAGTACTTC. Translation: CASEQGPHSYEQYF.

The V gene is TRBV28, the J gene TRBJ1-1, with D possibly being TRBD1 (5 bases). Germline V CDR1 and CDR2: MDHEN, SYDVKM. CDR3 length equals 13 residues. The V and J ends lost 11 bases and 0 bases respectively, with 13 bases between them. CDR3 sequence reads: CAGGTAMNTEAFF. The CDR3 DNA reads TGTGCCGGGGGGACCGCGATGAACACTGAAGCTTTCTTT.

The V and J genes are TRBV2 and TRBJ2-2; 9 positions match TRBD1. The CDR3 loop spans 16 amino acids. Germline V gene sequence: CDR1 SNHLY, CDR2 FYNNEI. V lost 6 bases and J lost 3; bases outside the gene matches: 8. The CDR3 DNA reads TGTGCCAGCAGATCCGGGACAGGGATTTACACCGGGGAGCTGTTTTTT. Amino acids: CASRSGTGIYTGELFF.

The chain employs TRBV5-1 and TRBJ2-7; the match to TRBD2 covers 11 bases. Germline V gene data show CDR1 as SGHRS and CDR2 as YFSETQ. CDR3 length: 15 amino acids. Trimming took 4 bases from V and 4 from J; bases not matched to a gene: 7. CDR3 coding DNA: TGCGCCAGCAGCCCAGTAGCGGGAGGGAAGTACGAGCAGTACTTC. This gives the protein CASSPVAGGKYEQYF.

The chain joins TRBV19 to TRBJ2-7; 8 bases fit TRBD1. V shed 5 bases and J 4 bases; nucleotides not matched to a gene: 7. The CDR3 loop spans 14 amino acids. Germline V gene data show CDR1 as LNHDA and CDR2 as SQIVND (reference sequence). CDR3 bases: TGTGCCAGTAGTGGGATGGACAGGGCTTACGAGCAGTACTTC. Its protein product is CASSGMDRAYEQYF. Full variable domain (outside the CDR3, taken from reference TRBV19 and TRBJ2-7): DGGITQSPKYLFRKEGQNVTLSCEQNLNHDAMYWYRQDPGQGLRLIYYSQIVNDFQKGDIAEGYSVSREKKESFPLTVTSAQKNPTAFYLCASSGMDRAYEQYFGPGTRLTVT.

The chain couples TRBV7-3 to TRBJ1-2; 11 nucleotides agree with TRBD1. Germline CDR1 is SGHTA and CDR2 is FQGTGA. V lost 4 bases, J lost 6 bases, and 1 base stayed unmatched. This CDR3 spans 13 amino acids. CDR3 bases: TGTGCCAGCAGCTCGGGACAGGGGGATGGCTACACCTTC. Protein: CASSSGQGDGYTF.

The chain has TRBV6-6 and TRBJ2-7; TRBD2 matches at 7 bases. The V gene's germline CDR1 is MNHNY and CDR2 SVGAGI (reference sequence). The V segment lost 8 bases and the J segment 3 bases; nucleotides outside the gene matches: 1. This CDR3 comprises 11 residues. CDR3 region: CASGGGYEQYF. CDR3 bases: TGTGCCAGCGGGGGGGGCTACGAGCAGTACTTC.

J is TRBJ2-3 and V is TRBV7-9; 8 bases map to TRBD2. Germline assignment: CDR1 SEHNR and CDR2 FQNEAQ (reference sequence). The junction had 5 bases not matched to a gene; V was cut back by 8 bases and J by 4 bases. The CDR3 has 13 amino acids. The CDR3 DNA is TGTGCCAGCGAAGCGGGAGCCGCAGATACGCAGTATTTT. Amino acid sequence: CASEAGAADTQYF. Combining the CDR3 with reference TRBV7-9 and TRBJ2-3 gives the whole variable domain DTGVSQNPRHKITKRGQNVTFRCDPISEHNRLYWYRQTLGQGPEFLTYFQNEAQLEKSRLLSDRFSAERPKGSFSTLEIQRTEQGDSAMYLCASEAGAADTQYFGPGTRLTVL.

This clone was detected once. The CDR3 loop reads CASSNARSLTGELFF. The CDR3, as DNA: TGTGCCAGTAGTAATGCCCGTAGTTTAACCGGGGAGCTGTTTTTT. This chain joins TRBV19 and TRBJ2-2, with D unresolved. The CDR3 consists of 15 residues. The ends were cut back, 4 bases at V and 5 bases at J, with 14 bases in the middle. CDR1 and CDR2 from the germline V gene are LNHDA and SQIVND (reference sequence).

The CDR3 DNA reads TGTGCCACCCAGGGGGCGAGAATGAATCAGCCCCAGCATTTT. Translation gives CATQGARMNQPQHF. The chain employs TRBV19 and TRBJ1-5; 8 bases are shared with TRBD1. V was clipped by 10 bases and J by 4 bases; unmatched bases: 9. The V gene's germline CDR1 is LNHDA and CDR2 SQIVND (reference sequence). CDR3 length: 14 amino acids. The full variable domain, its missing parts supplied by reference TRBV19 and TRBJ1-5, is DGGITQSPKYLFRKEGQNVTLSCEQNLNHDAMYWYRQDPGQGLRLIYYSQIVNDFQKGDIAEGYSVSREKKESFPLTVTSAQKNPTAFYLCATQGARMNQPQHFGDGTRLSIL.